The next 13 T cell receptor beta chains were all read from a single sample in a study of CD8 T cells in ankylosing spondylitis. TCRdb reprocessed the 5' RACE reads via MiXCR and lists one record per CDR3 protein. The sample includes around 99,000 distinct CDR3 sequences, roughly 10% of them seen just once. The sample taken for sequencing was blood, either unsorted or a sorted T cell fraction (not recorded which). These TCRs come from a male donor with ankylosing spondylitis or in good health (not recorded which).

This clonotype was seen repeatedly, ten times or more. This chain joins TRBV11-2 and TRBJ2-3; 10 nucleotides align to TRBD2. This CDR3 region has 15 residues. CDR1 and CDR2 from the germline V gene are SGHAT and FQNNGV. The ends lost 2 bases at V and 6 bases at J; junction bases unmatched: 5. CDR3 amino acids: CASSLTSGDLDTQYF. The DNA of the CDR3 is TGTGCCAGCAGCTTAACTAGCGGGGATTTGGATACGCAGTATTTT.

This clonotype came up many times. The chain joins TRBV3-1 to TRBJ2-1; either TRBD1 or TRBD2 may supply D (5 bases each). Germline CDR1 reads LGHDT; CDR2 reads YNNKEL (reference sequence). The CDR3 length is 16 residues. V was shortened by 1 base and J by 3 bases, with 13 bases between the two germline ends. This CDR3 is CASSQGWGLHYNEQFF. CDR3 bases: TGTGCCAGCAGCCAAGGATGGGGGTTACACTACAATGAGCAGTTCTTC.

This clonotype came up many times. The rearrangement links TRBV20-1 to TRBJ2-3, with 7 nucleotides matching TRBD1. This CDR3 is 16 amino acids long. J gave up 5 bases and V 0 bases, and 11 bases lay outside the gene matches. Germline CDR1 DFQATT, CDR2 SNEGSKA (reference sequence). CDR3 DNA sequence: TGCAGTGCTAGAGACCTCCTAGGGGGCAATGGAGATACGCAGTATTTT. Its translation is CSARDLLGGNGDTQYF.

At least ten counts were recorded for this clonotype. The chain uses TRBV28 and TRBJ1-1; D gene ambiguous. From germline, CDR1 is MDHEN and CDR2 SYDVKM. V was cut by 6 bases and J by 0 bases, with 17 bases left in between. The CDR3 consists of 16 residues. CDR3 sequence reads: CASSQPPGRVNTEAFF. The CDR3 DNA reads as TGTGCCAGCAGCCAACCCCCGGGTCGGGTGAACACTGAAGCTTTCTTT.

In its sample, this clonotype was seen many times. This chain links TRBV12-3 or TRBV12-4 with TRBJ2-2; D is undetermined. Trimming shortened V by 5 bases and J by 7 bases, and 23 bases separated the two germline ends. The CDR3 contains 17 residues. In DNA, the CDR3 is TGTGCCAGCAGTCTCCCTGGGCAGGCGGCTAAGGTCGGGGAGCTGTTTTTT. It specifies CASSLPGQAAKVGELFF.

This clonotype was seen repeatedly, ten times or more. V and J are TRBV29-1 and TRBJ2-5; 8 nucleotides line up with TRBD1. The CDR3 covers 15 residues. CDR1 and CDR2 from the germline V gene are SQVTM and ANQGSEA. The V and J ends lost 4 bases and 5 bases, in that order; junction bases with no gene match: 12. The CDR3 DNA follows: TGCAGCGTTGGTCTGACCGGGACAGGTGGGGAGACCCAGTACTTC. Encoded protein: CSVGLTGTGGETQYF. The full variable domain, completed using reference TRBV29-1 and TRBJ2-5, is SAVISQKPSRDICQRGTSLTIQCQVDSQVTMMFWYRQQPGQSLTLIATANQGSEATYESGFVIDKFPISRPNLTFSTLTVSNMSPEDSSIYLCSVGLTGTGGETQYFGPGTRLLVL.

This clonotype was detected many times. The rearrangement joins TRBV28 to TRBJ1-3; no reliable D call. Germline V gene sequence: CDR1 MDHEN, CDR2 SYDVKM. The CDR3 runs 16 residues. Between the trimmed V and J ends, which lost 3 bases and 0 bases, there was a span of 12 bases. CDR3 nucleotide sequence: TGTGCCAGCAGTTTGGTTAAGGGCCTCTCTGGAAACACCATATATTTT. Translating it yields CASSLVKGLSGNTIYF. Together with reference TRBV28 and TRBJ1-3, the CDR3 gives the full variable domain: DVKVTQSSRYLVKRTGEKVFLECVQDMDHENMFWYRQDPGLGLRLIYFSYDVKMKEKGDIPEGYSVSREKKERFSLILESASTNQTSMYLCASSLVKGLSGNTIYFGEGSWLTVV.

This clonotype was counted ten times or more. This chain uses TRBV6-1 with TRBJ2-7, with D tentatively TRBD1 (6 bases). Trimming left V 2 bases short and J 0 bases short, with 11 bases between. This CDR3 is built from 15 residues. CDR1 MNHNS and CDR2 SASEGT come from the germline V gene. CDR3 nucleotides: TGTGCCAGCAGTGAAACCCCGACAGGCTCCTACGAGCAGTACTTC. It is translated as CASSETPTGSYEQYF.

This clonotype was seen many times. The chain is built from TRBV2 and TRBJ2-5; 9 bases agree with TRBD2. The germline V gene has CDR1 SNHLY and CDR2 FYNNEI. V lost 8 bases and J lost 4; bases outside the gene matches: 11. This CDR3 is 15 amino acids long. The CDR3 spells CASRGRSGGRETQYF. The CDR3 DNA is TGTGCCAGCCGAGGAAGGAGCGGGGGGAGAGAGACCCAGTACTTC.

This rearrangement joins TRBV2 to TRBJ2-7; 9 bases agree with TRBD1. V lost 6 bases, J lost 3 bases, and 3 bases stayed unmatched. This CDR3 comprises 13 residues. Germline CDR1 and CDR2: SNHLY and FYNNEI. This CDR3 is CASRTGQGYEQYF. In DNA, the CDR3 is TGTGCCAGCAGGACGGGACAGGGCTACGAGCAGTACTTC.

Many counts were recorded for this clonotype. The chain carries TRBV5-1 and TRBJ1-2; 8 bases line up with TRBD1. This CDR3 contains 15 residues. Germline loops: CDR1 SGHRS, CDR2 YFSETQ. Trimming cost V 0 bases and J 3 bases; bases outside gene matches: 4. CDR3 sequence: CASSLAGQGDYGYTF. The CDR3 coding sequence is TGCGCCAGCAGCTTGGCCGGACAGGGAGACTATGGCTACACCTTC. Full variable domain (remainder filled in from reference TRBV5-1 and TRBJ1-2): KAGVTQTPRYLIKTRGQQVTLSCSPISGHRSVSWYQQTPGQGLQFLFEYFSETQRNKGNFPGRFSGRQFSNSRSEMNVSTLELGDSALYLCASSLAGQGDYGYTFGSGTRLTVV.

This sequence joins TRBV11-2 and TRBJ2-3; 8 nucleotides align to TRBD2. With 1 base clipped from V and 7 bases from J, the junction kept 10 bases outside the gene matches. This CDR3 contains 16 residues. Germline loops: CDR1 SGHAT, CDR2 FQNNGV. Here the CDR3 reads CASSLVATGGLYTQYF. The CDR3 nucleotides are TGTGCCAGCAGCTTAGTTGCGACGGGGGGGCTTTATACGCAGTATTTT.

Many counts were recorded for this clonotype. This chain links TRBV28 with TRBJ2-2, with D possibly matching TRBD2 (5 bases). The CDR3 covers 15 residues. Trimming shortened V by 5 bases and J by 6 bases, and 16 bases separated the two germline ends. Germline V gene lookup returns CDR1 MDHEN and CDR2 SYDVKM. The CDR3 nucleotides are TGTGCCAGCAGTCCCCTAGCTAGTGGGGCCGGGGAGCTGTTTTTT. Translated: CASSPLASGAGELFF.